These 3 T cell receptor beta chains originate from one sample sequenced in a study of shared clonotypes between healthy human individuals. Some clones are missing from TCRdb's copy, which holds only in-frame ones; the method was immunoSEQ multiplex PCR. The sample records under 2,500,000 clones, under 97% being singletons. The source material was naive CD4+ T cells sorted from blood. Subset meaning: CD45RA+ positively selected. Every receptor here comes from a man younger than 35 in good health.

The CDR3 spells CASSITQFNTEAFF. The CDR3 nucleotides are TGTGCCAGCAGTATTACACAGTTCAACACTGAAGCTTTCTTT. V is TRBV2 and J is TRBJ1-1; D not resolved. V shed 5 bases and J shed 2 bases, with 12 bases lying between them. The CDR3 is made up of 14 amino acids. Germline assignment: CDR1 SNHLY and CDR2 FYNNEI.

This clone turned up a few times. Within the sample, other DNA sequences also encode this same CDR3. The chain uses TRBV5-1 and TRBJ2-7, with a tentative D call TRBD1 (6 bases). CDR1 and CDR2 from the germline V gene are SGHRS and YFSETQ. Trimming cost V 0 bases and J 0 bases, with 7 bases left between them. The CDR3 contains 14 residues. The CDR3 loop reads CASSLGTVSYEQYF. The CDR3 DNA follows: TGCGCCAGCAGCTTGGGGACAGTCTCCTACGAGCAGTACTTC.

This clone appeared a single time. The chain employs TRBV5-1 and TRBJ1-2; no definite D call. Trimming stripped 0 bases from V and 4 bases from J, with 7 bases between. The germline gives CDR1 SGHRS, CDR2 YFSETQ. CDR3 length equals 13 residues. In DNA, the CDR3 is TGCGCCAGCAGCTTGGCCTCCAGCTATGGCTACACCTTC. It codes for CASSLASSYGYTF. The full variable domain, in which reference TRBV5-1 and TRBJ1-2 provide the parts outside the CDR3, is KAGVTQTPRYLIKTRGQQVTLSCSPISGHRSVSWYQQTPGQGLQFLFEYFSETQRNKGNFPGRFSGRQFSNSRSEMNVSTLELGDSALYLCASSLASSYGYTFGSGTRLTVV.